A selection of T cell receptor beta chains follows, all from one sample in a study of graft-versus-host responses after intestinal transplantation. Sequencing was performed with immunoSEQ multiplex PCR; in TCRdb, only in-frame clones are kept and a portion is missing. The repertoire consists of 50,000 or so clones, with approximately 92% occurring once and the leading ten covering more than 4.5%. Material: PBMCs, obtained about 800 days after a first intestinal transplant, on the day of a second. Receptors originate from a human patient who received an intestinal transplant, so some T cells may come from the graft donor. Each CDR3 is given with its conserved first and last residue. The order of the fields is CDR3 protein, J gene, V gene, clone size. Not all rows give a size; the values are once, few, many and, for expanded clones, a class.

CDR3: CASMDATNEKLFF
J: TRBJ1-4
V: TRBV28
size: -

CDR3: CASSSGLAGEFSEQYF
J: TRBJ2-7
V: TRBV6-5
size: -

CDR3: CASSFPRTLPPLHF
J: TRBJ1-6
V: TRBV28
size: -

CDR3: CASRRDGNTEAFF
J: TRBJ1-1
V: TRBV6-5
size: -

CDR3: CASSVGGTVTYEQYF
J: TRBJ2-7
V: TRBV9
size: -

CDR3: CASSLQTGLSTDTQYF
J: TRBJ2-3
V: TRBV5-8
size: -

CDR3: CASSSNTYEQYF
J: TRBJ2-7
V: TRBV19
size: -

CDR3: CASSPGLRGYTF
J: TRBJ1-2
V: TRBV13
size: -

CDR3: CASSVDGTGAYEQYF
J: TRBJ2-7
V: TRBV7-8
size: -

CDR3: CASSQGGMATEAFF
J: TRBJ1-1
V: TRBV4-1
size: -

CDR3: CASSQETSYEQYF
J: TRBJ2-7
V: TRBV4-2
size: -

CDR3: CASSRAQGNRYQPQHF
J: TRBJ1-5
V: TRBV19
size: -

CDR3: CASSPSSGYDSTDTQYF
J: TRBJ2-3
V: TRBV19
size: -

CDR3: CASSSQGADTQYF
J: TRBJ2-3
V: TRBV5-1
size: -

CDR3: CASSFQGTNQPQHF
J: TRBJ1-5
V: TRBV6-5
size: -

CDR3: CASSLGSARGAGETQYF
J: TRBJ2-5
V: TRBV11-3
size: -

CDR3: CASSPTGRGYTF
J: TRBJ1-2
V: TRBV18
size: -

CDR3: CASSPGTSGTDYEQYF
J: -
V: TRBV5-4
size: -

CDR3: CASSVATGRANGMGYTF
J: TRBJ1-2
V: TRBV9
size: -

CDR3: CASSLWGAGGTEAFF
J: TRBJ1-1
V: TRBV27
size: -

CDR3: CATSRDPTSEAFF
J: TRBJ1-1
V: TRBV15
size: -

CDR3: CSVGSGPEGNSPLHF
J: TRBJ1-6
V: TRBV29-1
size: -

CDR3: CASSPLEDTQETQYF
J: TRBJ2-5
V: TRBV28
size: once

CDR3: CASSLSDRRDQPQHF
J: TRBJ1-5
V: TRBV7-6
size: -

CDR3: CASSQTGSPYNEQFF
J: TRBJ2-1
V: TRBV4-1
size: -